The T cell receptor beta chain described here comes from a study of CD8 T cells in ankylosing spondylitis. Making use of molecular barcodes, quantitative 5'-RACE generated TCR beta libraries. TCRdb re-called the 5' RACE reads through MiXCR, storing one row per CDR3 protein. The sample lists around 770,000 distinct CDR3 sequences, over 15% occurring once. Germline CDR1 MNHEY, CDR2 SMNVEV (reference sequence). The V and J ends lost 6 bases and 4 bases respectively, with 12 bases between them. This CDR3 is built from 14 residues. This clonotype has a handful of counts. Its target is not known. Study results and limitations: Reports say disease-linked clones showed up significantly more in matched ankylosing spondylitis synovial fluid. Among TCR beta sequences, a motif of under ten highly homologous variants appeared characteristic of ankylosing spondylitis blood.

V is TRBV27 and J is TRBJ2-2; D may be TRBD1 (5 bases). The TCR originated in a male donor with ankylosing spondylitis. The sequenced sample was blood, either unsorted or a sorted T cell fraction (not recorded which). CDR3 DNA sequence: TGTGCCAGCAGGCCAGGGCTAAGCACCGGGGAGCTGTTTTTT. Translation gives CASRPGLSTGELFF.